In this sample, the clone carrying this T cell receptor beta chain turned up a few times. These data belong to a study of blood T cell repertoires in COVID-19. Using immunoSEQ multiplex PCR, the repertoire was profiled, and TCRdb retains in-frame clones only, with some absent. The profile covers roughly 280,000 clones, with approximately 90% appearing a single time and around 3% taken by the ten largest. The sequence derives from a woman aged 50 to 60 who had recovered from COVID-19. Sequencing was carried out using PBMCs or T cells enriched from blood (not recorded which).

CDR3 region: CASSAGQDVFSGELFF. The CDR3 DNA follows: TGTGCCAGCAGCGCCGGACAGGACGTGTTTTCCGGGGAGCTGTTTTTT. The chain is built from TRBV9 and TRBJ2-2; TRBD1 agrees at 7 bases. V was pared by 3 bases and J by 6 bases, with 11 bases of the junction left unmatched. This CDR3 is built from 16 residues. CDR1 is SGDLS and CDR2 is YYNGEE in the germline V gene. The whole variable domain, filled in from reference TRBV9 and TRBJ2-2, reads DSGVTQTPKHLITATGQRVTLRCSPRSGDLSVYWYQQSLDQGLQFLIQYYNGEERAKGNILERFSAQQFPDLHSELNLSSLELGDSALYFCASSAGQDVFSGELFFGEGSRLTVL.